A single sample gave rise to the 28 T cell receptor delta chains below, sequenced in a study of Vδ1+ human thymocytes. Their antigens are not known. Study-wide results and limits: Highly polyclonal TRG and TRD repertoires with Gaussian CDR3 length distributions appeared in thymus.

Extracted RNA was reverse transcribed into cDNA. The CDR3 regions were amplified by multiplex PCR from V-gene primers to a constant-region primer. TCRdb reanalysed the multiplex PCR reads via CATT. In the table there are 54,000 or so delta-chain clones, around a sixth of which are singletons. The sample taken for sequencing was Vdelta1+ gamma-delta thymocytes from the thymus. The subset was: FACS-sorted CD3+ TCRalphabeta- TCRVdelta1+ TCRVdelta2- thymocytes. The receptors shown here come from a boy in the first two years of life who had congenital heart surgery.

The table lists this clone with a few counts. The V and J genes are TRDV1 and TRDJ1; a possible D gene is TRDD3 (6 bases). Trimming shortened V by 6 bases and J by 0 bases, and 35 bases separated the two germline ends. The CDR3 is 22 amino acids. The germline V gene has CDR1 TSWWSYY and CDR2 QGS. This chain's CDR3 is CALGPPGLLHPPYWVYTDKLIF. The CDR3 DNA sequence: TGTGCTCTTGGTCCCCCAGGTCTTCTTCATCCGCCTTACTGGGTGTACACCGATAAACTCATCTTT.

This clone was counted a few times. The J gene is TRDJ1, the V gene TRDV1, with D perhaps TRDD2 or TRDD3 (9 bases each). The V gene lost 3 bases and the J gene lost 2 bases, with 28 bases spanning the gap. CDR1 and CDR2 (germline): TSWWSYY, QGS. CDR3 size: 20 residues. The CDR3 protein is CALGEQNAFLRLGDTDKLIF. Here the CDR3 DNA reads TGTGCTCTTGGGGAGCAGAATGCCTTCCTACGGCTGGGGGATACCGATAAACTCATCTTT.

This clone was picked up a small number of times. The rearrangement joins TRDV1 to TRDJ1, with D unresolved. Germline V gene data show CDR1 as TSWWSYY and CDR2 as QGS. This CDR3 has 14 residues. V was shortened by 9 bases and J by 2 bases, with 16 bases between the two germline ends. CDR3 protein: CALRDGSRTDKLIF. The CDR3 nucleotides are TGTGCTCTCCGTGATGGTAGCAGAACCGATAAACTCATCTTT.

The table lists this clone with a few counts. The chain combines TRDV2 with TRDJ1; TRDD3 agrees at 10 bases. Trimming removed 3 bases from V and 2 bases from J; junction bases left unmatched: 11. In germline, CDR1 is GEAIGNYY, CDR2 EKD. CDR3 length: 17 amino acids. CDR3 residues: CACDFPTVLGDTDKLIF. The CDR3 region has the DNA TGTGCCTGTGACTTTCCTACCGTACTGGGGGATACCGATAAACTCATCTTT.

This clone was detected only a few times. J is TRDJ1 and V is TRDV1; D gene uncertain. The CDR3 sequence is 23 residues long. Germline V CDR1 and CDR2: TSWWSYY, QGS. Trimming removed 3 bases at V and 0 bases at J, with 35 bases between. The CDR3 is CALGDPLFYGAYRRQFYTDKLIF. The CDR3 nucleotides are TGTGCTCTTGGGGATCCCCTGTTCTACGGGGCCTATCGACGTCAATTCTACACCGATAAACTCATCTTT.

This clone was found a few times. The genes are TRDV1 and TRDJ1, with D unclear. Trimming pared 3 bases from V and 0 bases from J, leaving 11 bases between. The V gene's germline CDR1 is TSWWSYY and CDR2 QGS. The CDR3 extends over 15 amino acids. CDR3 sequence (DNA): TGTGCTCTTGGGGACTGTTGGCAGTACACCGATAAACTCATCTTT. Its protein product is CALGDCWQYTDKLIF.

This chain joins TRDV1 and TRDJ1; weak D call: TRDD2 (6 bases). CDR3 length: 19 residues. Trimming pared 6 bases from V and 1 base from J, leaving 27 bases between. The germline V gene encodes CDR1 TSWWSYY and CDR2 QGS. The CDR3 protein is CALGGFPSVESSLTDKLIF. In DNA form, the CDR3 reads TGTGCTCTTGGAGGATTCCCTTCCGTTGAGTCCTCTCTCACCGATAAACTCATCTTT.

The chain recombines TRDV1 with TRDJ1; perhaps TRDD3 as D (5 bases). The CDR3 extends over 19 amino acids. Trimming cost V 0 bases and J 7 bases, with 27 bases left between them. The germline CDR1 and CDR2 sequences are TSWWSYY and QGS. The CDR3 is CALGELRPYRGGHSTKLIF. CDR3 coding DNA: TGTGCTCTTGGGGAACTTAGACCTTACCGCGGGGGCCACTCGACTAAACTCATCTTT.

In this sample, this clone is medium-sized. The V and J genes are TRDV2 and TRDJ1, with 13 bases lining up with TRDD3. Looked up from germline, CDR1 is GEAIGNYY and CDR2 is EKD. V was clipped by 3 bases and J by 6 bases; unmatched bases: 9. CDR3 length: 16 residues. The CDR3 DNA sequence: TGTGCCTGTGACCTACACTGGGGGATACGCTCTCATAAACTCATCTTT. Translated, it gives CACDLHWGIRSHKLIF.

The chain uses TRDV2 and TRDJ1, with TRDD3 matching over 9 bases. Per the germline V gene, CDR1 is GEAIGNYY and CDR2 is EKD. The CDR3 extends over 20 amino acids. V trimming: 3 bases; J trimming: 2 bases; junction bases outside the gene matches: 21. The CDR3 loop is CACDGWGTGGRRLQTDKLIF. Here the CDR3 DNA reads TGTGCCTGTGACGGCTGGGGTACTGGGGGACGACGCCTACAAACCGATAAACTCATCTTT.

This clone was seen only a few times. The junction shows a germline mismatch at one end, possibly a read error. The chain couples TRDV1 to TRDJ1, with D perhaps matching TRDD2 or TRDD3 (7 bases each). The CDR3 is made up of 18 amino acids. Germline lookup yields CDR1 TSWWSYY and CDR2 QGS. The CDR3 nucleotides are TGCGCTCTTGGGGGCAAAATTCCTACGCAGAACTGGGGCCAAAAACTCATCTTT. Residues: CALGGKIPTQNWGQKLIF.

The chain combines TRDV1 with TRDJ1; 9 bases match TRDD3. The CDR3 extends over 16 amino acids. V gave up 4 bases and J gave up 0 bases; unmatched junction bases: 6. Germline loops: CDR1 TSWWSYY, CDR2 QGS. The CDR3 nucleotides read TGTGCTCTTGGGGCCTGGGGGATGATGTACACCGATAAACTCATCTTT. Residues: CALGAWGMMYTDKLIF.

The genes are TRDV3 and TRDJ1; tentatively, D is TRDD3 (5 bases). Germline lookup yields CDR1 TVYSNPD and CDR2 GDNSRS (reference sequence). V was pared by 3 bases and J by 3 bases, with 20 bases between. The CDR3 spans 15 residues. The CDR3 reads CAFGYSLRGADKLIF. The CDR3, as DNA: TGTGCCTTCGGATATTCCCTCCGGGGGGCCGATAAACTCATCTTT.

In its sample, this clone was seen a few times. V gene TRDV1 combines with J gene TRDJ1, with 9 bases aligning to TRDD3. This CDR3 spans 24 amino acids. The V and J ends lost 2 bases and 0 bases, in that order; junction bases with no gene match: 28. CDR1 and CDR2 from the germline V gene are TSWWSYY and QGS. CDR3 loop: CALGETFPGRRTGGHLSYTDKLIF. The DNA of the CDR3 is TGTGCTCTTGGGGAAACCTTTCCTGGGAGACGTACTGGGGGACACCTCTCGTACACCGATAAACTCATCTTT.

This clone turned up a few times. The rearrangement uses TRDV1 and TRDJ1; 9 bases are a match to TRDD2. CDR1 is TSWWSYY, CDR2 QGS, per germline. Germline trimming cut 3 bases from V and 2 bases from J; bases unmatched to any gene: 10. The CDR3 runs to 17 residues. The CDR3 is CALGETFLHSGTDKLIF. DNA for the CDR3: TGTGCTCTTGGGGAGACCTTCCTACATTCTGGTACCGATAAACTCATCTTT.

V gene TRDV1 combines with J gene TRDJ1; D ambiguous. The V and J ends lost 2 bases and 1 base respectively, with 17 bases between them. The CDR3 length is 17 residues. CDR1 TSWWSYY and CDR2 QGS come from the germline V gene. For the CDR3, the DNA is TGTGCTCTTGGGGAAGGTTCGCCCCTAAAATGCACCGATAAACTCATCTTT. Protein product: CALGEGSPLKCTDKLIF.

The V and J genes are TRDV1 and TRDJ1; TRDD3 matches 8 bases. After removal of 0 bases from V and 0 bases from J, the junction contained 27 bases not matched to a gene. CDR3 size: 24 residues. The V gene's germline CDR1 is TSWWSYY and CDR2 QGS. CDR3: CALGELVTSIPPPYWGFHTDKLIF. The DNA for the CDR3 is TGTGCTCTTGGGGAACTCGTCACTTCCATTCCTCCCCCGTACTGGGGGTTTCACACCGATAAACTCATCTTT.

The sample holds a few counts of this clone. This chain uses TRDV1 with TRDJ1; TRDD3 matches at 10 bases. V gave up 5 bases and J gave up 3 bases; unmatched junction bases: 21. The CDR3 has 20 amino acids. The germline gives CDR1 TSWWSYY, CDR2 QGS. The CDR3 spells CALGSRDSNHYWGISDKLIF. For the CDR3, the DNA is TGTGCTCTTGGGTCAAGGGACTCCAACCATTACTGGGGGATCTCCGATAAACTCATCTTT.

This clone was seen a few times. The chain links TRDV1 to TRDJ1; 8 positions match TRDD3. The germline V gene encodes CDR1 TSWWSYY and CDR2 QGS. The CDR3 covers 18 residues. J gave up 2 bases and V 2 bases, and 13 bases lay outside the gene matches. CDR3 region: CALGEDQAGYAETDKLIF. In nucleotides, the CDR3 is TGTGCTCTTGGGGAAGATCAAGCGGGATACGCAGAGACCGATAAACTCATCTTT.

The chain joins TRDV1 to TRDJ1; unclear D gene. V dropped 5 bases and J dropped 3 bases, with 16 bases sitting between them. The CDR3 has 15 amino acids. Looked up from germline, CDR1 is TSWWSYY and CDR2 is QGS. CDR3 protein: CALGPPSDPSDKLIF. The DNA of the CDR3 is TGTGCTCTTGGGCCCCCCTCGGATCCCTCCGATAAACTCATCTTT.

The rearrangement links TRDV1 to TRDJ1; the match to TRDD3 covers 8 bases. The CDR3 consists of 21 residues. V lost 1 base and J lost 0; bases outside the gene matches: 19. Germline V gives CDR1 TSWWSYY, CDR2 QGS. CDR3 nucleotide sequence: TGTGCTCTTGGGGAACAGTCCTACTGGGGGTTCTTGGCAGTGTACACCGATAAACTCATCTTT. It translates to CALGEQSYWGFLAVYTDKLIF.

The sample holds a few counts of this clone. The chain recombines TRDV1 with TRDJ1; D is uncertain. The ends were cut back, 2 bases at V and 0 bases at J, with 22 bases in the middle. The CDR3 is 19 amino acids. CDR1 and CDR2 (germline): TSWWSYY, QGS. CDR3 sequence (DNA): TGTGCTCTTGGGGAATGGGTGTGGCCCGGTGGGCCCCACACCGATAAACTCATCTTT. Encoded protein: CALGEWVWPGGPHTDKLIF.

V and J are TRDV1 and TRDJ1, with 9 bases lining up with TRDD3. CDR1 is TSWWSYY and CDR2 is QGS in the germline V gene. This CDR3 comprises 19 residues. The V segment lost 1 base and the J segment 2 bases; nucleotides outside the gene matches: 14. The CDR3 DNA reads TGTGCTCTTGGGGAACGGGAACTTCGTACTGGGGGACATACCGATAAACTCATCTTT. This codes for CALGERELRTGGHTDKLIF.

The chain joins TRDV1 to TRDJ1, with D possibly TRDD2 on 5 matching bases. This CDR3 has 16 residues. Trimming left V 0 bases short and J 0 bases short, with 11 bases between. The germline gives CDR1 TSWWSYY, CDR2 QGS. Here the CDR3 reads CALGELPYSDTDKLIF. The CDR3 DNA reads TGTGCTCTTGGGGAACTACCCTACTCGGACACCGATAAACTCATCTTT.

V is TRDV1 and J is TRDJ1, with 7 bases lining up with TRDD3. V trimming: 1 base; J trimming: 0 bases; junction bases outside the gene matches: 11. Germline loops: CDR1 TSWWSYY, CDR2 QGS. The CDR3 is 18 amino acids. CDR3 region: CALGEHLGWGRYTDKLIF. Here the CDR3 DNA reads TGTGCTCTTGGGGAACACCTCGGATGGGGGAGATACACCGATAAACTCATCTTT.

This clone was seen only a few times. The chain joins TRDV1 to TRDJ1, with D possibly called TRDD2 or TRDD3 (5 bases each). The ends were cut back, 4 bases at V and 5 bases at J, with 14 bases in the middle. This CDR3 spans 14 amino acids. From germline, CDR1 is TSWWSYY and CDR2 QGS. CDR3 bases: TGTGCTCTTGGGGCCCTACGAGCTGGGGATAAACTCATCTTT. Translating it yields CALGALRAGDKLIF.

The genes are TRDV1 and TRDJ2, with a tentative D call TRDD3 (5 bases). CDR3 length: 18 residues. The germline gives CDR1 TSWWSYY, CDR2 QGS. V dropped 3 bases and J dropped 3 bases, with 20 bases sitting between them. CDR3 loop: CALGDRAQIQGLTAQLFF. The CDR3, as DNA: TGTGCTCTTGGGGACCGGGCACAGATACAAGGTCTGACAGCACAACTCTTCTTT.

Only a few counts were recorded for this clone. V usage is TRDV1 and J usage is TRDJ1; 10 nucleotides line up with TRDD3. CDR3 size: 21 residues. Germline V gives CDR1 TSWWSYY, CDR2 QGS. The ends lost 5 bases at V and 2 bases at J; junction bases unmatched: 23. This CDR3 is CALGQTFLWGILELETDKLIF. CDR3 sequence (DNA): TGTGCTCTTGGGCAAACCTTCCTATGGGGGATACTCGAACTGGAGACCGATAAACTCATCTTT.